This T cell receptor (beta chain) emerged from a study of OX40 agonist ivuxolimab in advanced cancers. In the study overall: Every patient in dose escalation had hepatocellular carcinoma, melanoma, renal cell or head and neck cancer.

Here immunoSEQ multiplex PCR was the method, and the copy in TCRdb shows in-frame clones only, minus some. This sample has roughly 63,000 clones, with approximately 92% found just once. This clone showed up just once. Germline-derived CDR1 and CDR2 are LGHNA and YNFKEQ. V shed 6 bases, J shed 5 bases, and the junction held 6 bases outside the gene matches. There are 14 residues in the CDR3. The V call is TRBV4-2, the J call TRBJ1-4; 7 bases align to TRBD1. This TCR was recovered from an adult with an advanced solid tumor such as melanoma, head and neck, liver or kidney cancer. The input for sequencing was CD4+ or CD8+ T cells sorted from blood, taken in a trial of the OX40 agonist ivuxolimab. CDR3 nucleotide sequence: TGTGCCAGCAGTTACGGGACAGAGAATGAAAAACTGTTTTTT. Translated, it gives CASSYGTENEKLFF.